These T cell receptor beta chains were read from a single sample in a study of human T cells and chemical hapten exposure. In TCRdb, the 5' RACE reads were re-called with MiXCR into one record per CDR3 protein. In the table there are tens of thousands of distinct CDR3 sequences, under 10% of which are singletons. The source of these receptors is a male donor in good health. Each CDR3 is given with its conserved first and last residue. Fields, in order: CDR3 protein, CDR3 DNA, V gene, D gene, J gene, clone size. A D gene is named only where the DNA matches it firmly. The size entry is marked missing in some rows and otherwise reads once, few, many or a size class.

CSARRRGGNEQFF,TGCAGTGCTAGAAGGCGGGGGGGCAATGAGCAGTTCTTC,TRBV20-1,TRBD2,TRBJ2-1,few
CASSSRDQRAETQYF,TGTGCCAGCAGCTCCCGGGACCAGAGGGCAGAGACCCAGTACTTC,TRBV5-8,.,TRBJ2-5,.
CASSEEGYNQPQHF,TGTGCCAGCAGTGAAGAGGGGTACAATCAGCCCCAGCATTTT,TRBV6-1,.,TRBJ1-5,many
CASSVAGPETQYF,TGTGCCAGCAGCGTAGCCGGTCCGGAGACCCAGTACTTC,TRBV9,.,TRBJ2-5,.
CASGLLGQPQHF,TGTGCCAGCGGCCTATTGGGTCAGCCCCAGCATTTT,TRBV12-3/TRBV12-4,.,TRBJ1-5,many
CASSLDRGVTINEQFF,TGTGCCAGCAGTTTAGATCGCGGGGTCACAATCAATGAGCAGTTCTTC,TRBV12-3/TRBV12-4,.,TRBJ2-1,.
CASSRGQGWTEAFF,TGTGCCAGCAGTCGGGGACAGGGATGGACTGAAGCTTTCTTT,TRBV12-3/TRBV12-4,TRBD1,TRBJ1-1,.
CSARGTSDEQFF,TGCAGTGCTAGAGGGACTTCTGATGAGCAGTTCTTC,TRBV20-1,.,TRBJ2-1,many
CSARDGSSDTGELFF,TGCAGTGCTAGAGATGGGAGTTCGGACACCGGGGAGCTGTTTTTT,TRBV20-1,.,TRBJ2-2,.
CASSPAAPSYEQYF,TGTGCCAGCAGCCCGGCGGCACCCTCCTACGAGCAGTACTTC,TRBV7-9,.,TRBJ2-7,many
CASSPGTGLGNQPQHF,TGTGCCAGCAGTCCCGGGACAGGGTTAGGCAATCAGCCCCAGCATTTT,TRBV6-1,TRBD1,TRBJ1-5,many
CASLRGPGANVLTF,TGTGCCAGTTTAAGGGGTCCTGGGGCCAACGTCCTGACTTTC,TRBV6-1,.,TRBJ2-6,many
CASSQDPGTTYEQYF,TGCGCCAGCAGCCAAGATCCTGGGACAACCTACGAGCAGTACTTC,TRBV4-3,.,TRBJ2-7,many
CSVGAGGDYTQYF,TGCAGCGTTGGGGCAGGGGGGGATTATACGCAGTATTTT,TRBV29-1,.,TRBJ2-3,few
CASSLGQPQHF,TGTGCCAGCAGTTTAGGGCAGCCCCAGCATTTT,TRBV12-3/TRBV12-4,.,TRBJ1-5,many
CSARGLTEAFF,TGCAGTGCTAGAGGCCTCACTGAAGCTTTCTTT,TRBV20-1,.,TRBJ1-1,many
CASSSATMPIYGYTF,TGTGCCAGCAGCTCCGCGACTATGCCCATCTATGGCTACACCTTC,TRBV7-2,.,TRBJ1-2,many